This T cell receptor beta chain came from a study of T cell repertoires in cytomegalovirus infection (dated by TCRdb to 2018 to 2020). Describing the broader study: Alongside well-studied HLA-B-restricted epitopes, the peptide stimulations were aimed at recently identified HLA-C-restricted CMV epitopes, whose presentation resists viral immunomodulation. The HLA type of each donor mattered for the analysis, because public TCR beta signatures pointed to carriage of CMV infection along with the matching HLA type. Study-level results and caveats: The ex vivo response was dominated by HLA-C-restricted CMV-specific TCR beta clonotypes, and the single most frequent clonotype in two of eight donors was supplied by these HLA-C-restricted clonotypes. In both this cohort and an independent cohort of some 370 donors, the cumulative frequency of public TCR beta family members distinguished carriers of CMV infection plus the relevant HLA type.

The data were produced on an Illumina HiSeq 1500. Using fastp at Q25 and MiXCR, TCRdb reprocessed the public reads and kept productive beta chains. For every CDR3 protein sequence, its rows merge into one entry that carries the most common genes and DNA. This sample gives around 710,000 distinct CDR3 sequences in total; 25% to 30% of them show up just once. The ten largest clones take up about 12% of the sample. The treatment or condition tag for this specimen amounts to: in vitro stimulation with specific CMV peptide epitopes to enrich CMV-specific T cells. On this clonotype: Its antigen has not been determined. Base qualities are not at hand, and no much larger clone is one base apart.

Inclusive of the bounding cysteine and phenylalanine, the CDR3 is 15 residues long. Just the 45-base CDR3 DNA is kept, in frame starting at base 1. Per the germline V gene (reference sequence), SEHNR is the CDR1 and FQNEAQ is the CDR2. V is clipped by 7 bases and J by 9 bases, and the sequence between their germline boundaries is 22 bases long. The origin of this receptor is a human donor in good health (CMV status not recorded). Some clones in this sample may be carry-over from other donors' samples. This specimen was cultured CD8+ T cells from PBMCs, taken from culture after CMV antigen stimulation. The chain couples TRBV7-9 to TRBJ2-1, and possibly TRBD2, on 6 matching bases. The CDR3 sequence is CASNPGPRDSGEQFF. The bases are TGTGCCAGCAACCCGGGCCCCCGGGACTCGGGTGAGCAGTTCTTC. With all but the CDR3 taken from the reference TRBV7-9 and TRBJ2-1 genes, the full variable domain is: DTGVSQNPRHKITKRGQNVTFRCDPISEHNRLYWYRQTLGQGPEFLTYFQNEAQLEKSRLLSDRFSAERPKGSFSTLEIQRTEQGDSAMYLCASNPGPRDSGEQFFGPGTRLTVL.